This T cell receptor beta chain was retrieved from a study of blood T cell repertoires in COVID-19. Across the whole study: The United States, Italy and Spain supplied acute and convalescent COVID-19 samples. From T cells, B-cell-depleted T cells, or PBMCs came the material, which was cDNA or gDNA.

This clone was observed a handful of times. Germline CDR1 reads SGHRS; CDR2 reads YFSETQ. V lost 2 bases, J lost 8 bases, and 10 bases stayed unmatched. The CDR3 has 17 amino acids. Original processing notes: How many nucleated cells were present was estimated from reference gene primer amplification. TCRdb keeps only in-frame clones here, not all; method: immunoSEQ multiplex PCR. V and J calls and clone size are copied from that table; D and trimming were computed from the DNA. The sample contains under 350,000 clones, approximately 87% of which appear only once. V is TRBV5-1 and J is TRBJ2-1; TRBD2 aligns across 13 bases. The sequence came from a man between 60 and 75 years old who had recovered from COVID-19. What was sequenced was peripheral blood. CDR3 sequence: CASSLTGTSGVSDEQFF. The DNA of the CDR3 is TGCGCCAGCAGCTTAACCGGGACTAGCGGGGTTTCGGATGAGCAGTTCTTC.